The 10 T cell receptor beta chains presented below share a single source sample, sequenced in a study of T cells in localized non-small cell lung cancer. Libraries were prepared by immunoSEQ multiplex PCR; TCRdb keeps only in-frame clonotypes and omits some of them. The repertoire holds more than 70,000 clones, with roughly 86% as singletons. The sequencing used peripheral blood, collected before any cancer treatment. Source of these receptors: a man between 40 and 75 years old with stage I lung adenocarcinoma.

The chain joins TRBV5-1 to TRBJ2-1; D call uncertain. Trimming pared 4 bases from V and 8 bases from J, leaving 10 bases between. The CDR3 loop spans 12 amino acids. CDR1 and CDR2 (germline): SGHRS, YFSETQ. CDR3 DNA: TGCGCCAGCAGCGTCTTTGTCCATGAGCAGTTCTTC. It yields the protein CASSVFVHEQFF.

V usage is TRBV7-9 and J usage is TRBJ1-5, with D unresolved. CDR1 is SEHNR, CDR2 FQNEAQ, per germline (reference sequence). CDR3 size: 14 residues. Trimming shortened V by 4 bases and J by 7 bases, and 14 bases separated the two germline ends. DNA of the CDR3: TGTGCCAGCAGCTCTTTTCAATCCGGCCAGCCCCAGCATTTT. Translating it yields CASSSFQSGQPQHF.

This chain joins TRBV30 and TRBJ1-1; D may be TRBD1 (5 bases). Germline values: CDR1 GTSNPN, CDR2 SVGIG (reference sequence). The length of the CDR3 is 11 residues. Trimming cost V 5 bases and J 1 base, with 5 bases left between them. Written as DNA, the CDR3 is TGTGCCTGGGACAGGAACACTGAAGCTTTCTTT. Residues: CAWDRNTEAFF.

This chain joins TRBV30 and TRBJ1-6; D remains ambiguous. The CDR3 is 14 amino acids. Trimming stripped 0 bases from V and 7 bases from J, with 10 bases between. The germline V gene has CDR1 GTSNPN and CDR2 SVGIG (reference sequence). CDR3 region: CAWSVPDFNSPLHF. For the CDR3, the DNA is TGTGCCTGGAGTGTACCCGACTTCAATTCACCCCTCCACTTT.

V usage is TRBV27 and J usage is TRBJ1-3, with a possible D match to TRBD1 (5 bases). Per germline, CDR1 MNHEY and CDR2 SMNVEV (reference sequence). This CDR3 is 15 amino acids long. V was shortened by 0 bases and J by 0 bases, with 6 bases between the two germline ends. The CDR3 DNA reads TGTGCCAGCAGTTTATCGGGGGGCTCTGGAAACACCATATATTTT. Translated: CASSLSGGSGNTIYF.

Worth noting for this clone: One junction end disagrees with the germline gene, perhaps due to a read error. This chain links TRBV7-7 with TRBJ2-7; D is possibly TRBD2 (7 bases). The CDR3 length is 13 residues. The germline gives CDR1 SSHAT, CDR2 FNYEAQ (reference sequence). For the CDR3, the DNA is TGTGCTAGCAGCTCGATACAGGGAGGGGAGCAGTACTTC. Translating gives CASSSIQGGEQYF.

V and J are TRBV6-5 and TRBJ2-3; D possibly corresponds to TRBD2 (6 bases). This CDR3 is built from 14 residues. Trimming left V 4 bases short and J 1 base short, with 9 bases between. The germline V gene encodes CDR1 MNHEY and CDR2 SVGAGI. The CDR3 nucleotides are TGTGCCAGCAGTTTTCTAGCGCGCACAGATACGCAGTATTTT. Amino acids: CASSFLARTDTQYF.

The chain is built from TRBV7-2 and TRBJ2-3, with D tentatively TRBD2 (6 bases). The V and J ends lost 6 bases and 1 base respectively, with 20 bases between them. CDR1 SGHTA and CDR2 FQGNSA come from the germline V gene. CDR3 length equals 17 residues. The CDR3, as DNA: TGTGCCAGCAGTCCTACGGGGCGAGGCGGGGGCACAGATACGCAGTATTTT. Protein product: CASSPTGRGGGTDTQYF.

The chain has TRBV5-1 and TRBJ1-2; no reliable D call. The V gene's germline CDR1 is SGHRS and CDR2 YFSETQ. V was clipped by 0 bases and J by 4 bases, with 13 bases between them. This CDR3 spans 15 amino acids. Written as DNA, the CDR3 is TGCGCCAGCAGCTTGGACGCCATCGTAGCCTATGGCTACACCTTC. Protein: CASSLDAIVAYGYTF.

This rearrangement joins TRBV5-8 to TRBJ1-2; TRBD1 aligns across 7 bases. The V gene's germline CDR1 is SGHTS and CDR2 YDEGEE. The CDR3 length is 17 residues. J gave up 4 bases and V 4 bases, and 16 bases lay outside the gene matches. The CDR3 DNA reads TGTGCCAGCAGCCCACCCGTTAGGGGGCCGGGAACCTATGGCTACACCTTC. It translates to CASSPPVRGPGTYGYTF.